Described below is a single T cell receptor beta chain sequence and its context. Its specificity is not known. Nobody among the patients had been given any treatment before thyroid surgery. This CDR3 comprises 15 residues. The V end was cut by 4 bases, the J end by 0 bases, with 8 bases between. CDR1 SGDLS and CDR2 YYNGEE come from the germline V gene. This record comes from a study of metastatic and nonmetastatic thyroid tumors. Study as a whole: The comparison covered peripheral blood and tumor or nodule tissue in malignant and benign thyroid patients. Findings and caveats of the study: The reported finding was significantly higher TCR beta diversity in malignant thyroid tumors relative to benign nodules, in blood and tumor.

Original methodology: Researchers built a distant-metastasis classifier for papillary thyroid cancer that drew on CDR3 differences across clinicopathological groups. Via MiXCR, TCRdb re-called the PCR reads. The authors' filters were not applied to this entry. The table shows some 5,000 clones, with approximately 15% occurring only once. This sequence originates from a female donor with papillary thyroid cancer or a benign thyroid nodule (not recorded which). Some clones in this sample may be carry-over from other donors' samples. The rearrangement joins TRBV9 to TRBJ2-6; D not resolved. The sample consisted of adjacent normal tissue. CDR3 amino acids: CASSRFNSGANVLTF. In DNA, the CDR3 is TGTGCCAGCAGCAGGTTCAACTCTGGGGCCAACGTCCTGACTTTC.